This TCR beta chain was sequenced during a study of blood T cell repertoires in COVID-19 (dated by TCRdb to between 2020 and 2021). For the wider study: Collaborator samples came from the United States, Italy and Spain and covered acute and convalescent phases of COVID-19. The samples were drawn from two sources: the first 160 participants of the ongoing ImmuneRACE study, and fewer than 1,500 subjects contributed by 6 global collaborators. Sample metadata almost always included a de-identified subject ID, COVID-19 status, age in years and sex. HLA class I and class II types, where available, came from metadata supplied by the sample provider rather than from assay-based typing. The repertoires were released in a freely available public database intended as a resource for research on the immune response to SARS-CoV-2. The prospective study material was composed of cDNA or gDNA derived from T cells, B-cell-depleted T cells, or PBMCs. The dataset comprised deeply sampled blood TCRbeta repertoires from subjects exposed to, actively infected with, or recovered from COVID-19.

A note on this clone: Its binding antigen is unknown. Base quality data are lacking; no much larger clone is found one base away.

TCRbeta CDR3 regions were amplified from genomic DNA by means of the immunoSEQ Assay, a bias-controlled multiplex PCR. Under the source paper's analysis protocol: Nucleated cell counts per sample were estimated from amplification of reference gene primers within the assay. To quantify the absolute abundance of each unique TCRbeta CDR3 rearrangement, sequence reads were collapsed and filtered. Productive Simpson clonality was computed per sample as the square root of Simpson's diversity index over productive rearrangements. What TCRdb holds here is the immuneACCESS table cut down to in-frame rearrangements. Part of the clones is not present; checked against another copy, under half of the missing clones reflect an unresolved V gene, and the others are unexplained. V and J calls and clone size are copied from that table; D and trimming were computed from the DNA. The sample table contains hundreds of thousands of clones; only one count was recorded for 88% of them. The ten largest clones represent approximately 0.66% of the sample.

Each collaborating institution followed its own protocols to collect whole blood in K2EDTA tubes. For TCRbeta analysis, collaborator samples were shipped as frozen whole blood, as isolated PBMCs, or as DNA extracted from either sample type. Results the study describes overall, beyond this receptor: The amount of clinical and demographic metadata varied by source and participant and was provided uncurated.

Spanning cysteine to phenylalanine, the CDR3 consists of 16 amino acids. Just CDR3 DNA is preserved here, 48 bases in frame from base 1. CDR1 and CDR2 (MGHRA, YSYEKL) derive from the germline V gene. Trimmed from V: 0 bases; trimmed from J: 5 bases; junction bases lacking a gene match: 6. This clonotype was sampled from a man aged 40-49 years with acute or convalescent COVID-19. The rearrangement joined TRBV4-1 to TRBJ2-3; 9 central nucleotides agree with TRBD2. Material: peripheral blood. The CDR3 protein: CASSQDVAGGQDTQYF. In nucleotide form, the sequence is TGCGCCAGCAGCCAAGATGTGGCGGGGGGGCAAGATACGCAGTATTTT.